Listed here is a single T cell receptor (beta chain). Other DNA sequences in this sample translate to the same CDR3. This entry is derived from a study of shared clonotypes between healthy human individuals. Trimming took off 8 bases at V and 0 bases at J, with 7 bases between the two ends. CDR3 length equals 12 residues. The germline V gene has CDR1 ENHRY and CDR2 SYGVKD. The protocol was immunoSEQ multiplex PCR, while the TCRdb copy is restricted to in-frame clones and leaves out a portion. The sample lists roughly 2.5 million clones, around 94% occurring once. The chain couples TRBV10-3 to TRBJ1-1, with unresolved D. The sample consisted of naive CD4+ T cells sorted from blood. As to subset: CD45RA+ positively selected. The source of this sequence is a man aged 18 to 29 in good health. CDR3 region: CAISSLNTEAFF. The CDR3 bases are TGTGCCATCTCGTCGCTGAACACTGAAGCTTTCTTT.